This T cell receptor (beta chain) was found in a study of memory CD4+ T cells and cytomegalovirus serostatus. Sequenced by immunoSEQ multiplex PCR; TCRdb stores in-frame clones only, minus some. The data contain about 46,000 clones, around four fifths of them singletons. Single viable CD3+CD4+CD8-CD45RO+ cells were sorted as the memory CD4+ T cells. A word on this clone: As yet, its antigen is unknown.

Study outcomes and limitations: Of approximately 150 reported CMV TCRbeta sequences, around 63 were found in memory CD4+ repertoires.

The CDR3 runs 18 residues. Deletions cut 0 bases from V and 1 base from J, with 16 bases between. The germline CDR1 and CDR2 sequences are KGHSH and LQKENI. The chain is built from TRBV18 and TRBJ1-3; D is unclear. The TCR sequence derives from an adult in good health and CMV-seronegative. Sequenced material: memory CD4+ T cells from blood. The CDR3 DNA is TGTGCCAGCTCACCACCGCAGGCCCGTTTCACATCTGGAAACACCATATATTTT. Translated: CASSPPQARFTSGNTIYF.